This TCR beta chain was obtained from a study of CD8+ T cells in alopecia areata (dated by TCRdb to between 2018 and 2020). Background on the whole study: Treated patients were enrolled in an open-label pilot trial of oral tofacitinib, 5 to 10 mg twice daily, for moderate-to-severe alopecia areata. Amplification of TCRbeta CDR3 regions was done by immunoSEQ multiplex PCR using 35 Vbeta forward primers and 13 Jbeta reverse primers. Scalp clonality was compared among normal scalp (n=4), patchy alopecia areata scalp (n=8), and alopecia totalis/universalis scalp (n=8). For the treated patients, the SALT score, which quantifies what percentage of scalp surface area is affected, served as the measure of disease severity. Tofacitinib was administered for 6 to 18 months, and 6 months of follow-up off drug were then conducted to assess delayed response and recurrence. In both human patients and the C3H/HeJ mouse model, the study applied high-throughput TCRbeta sequencing to look at T cell clonal expansion in alopecia areata. Human TCRbeta sequencing covered scalp tissue and sorted CD4+ and CD8+ peripheral blood T cells from patchy and totalis/universalis alopecia areata patients and healthy controls. Biopsies were taken from tofacitinib-treated patients at baseline and at 4 and 24 weeks of treatment, and a later scalp biopsy was taken in several of the tofacitinib-treated patients. RNA was obtained with the PAXgene miRNA kit for fixed scalp, the miRNeasy kit for PBMCs, and the RNeasy kit for mouse skin. Study-level results and caveats: Shared TCR sequences between patients were less evident than in mice, which may be partly attributable to HLA diversity in the patient population. Unlike mouse skin, where gammadelta T cells dominate, normal human skin contains resident alphabeta T cells that get sequenced too, which complicates analysis of the scalp TCR repertoire. With tofacitinib, both scalp clonality and the number of expanded CD8+ clones among the top 100 scalp clones went down significantly. Compared with normal scalp, lesional scalp had higher clonality and more expanded CD8+ clones, particularly in alopecia totalis/universalis, a pattern that suggests antigenic drive. The treated cohort was small, with a single nonresponder, so links between baseline CD8+ expansion and response need larger studies. During tofacitinib treatment, many expanded lesional clones stuck around in both scalp and blood, and this persistence may partly explain why relapse happens after treatment is stopped.

This clone was seen more than once but under ten times. What antigen it recognizes has not been identified. No base qualities exist here, and no much larger clone lies one base off it. Receptor libraries were prepared by the immunoSEQ multiplex PCR assay. For TCR sequencing, RNA was extracted from every sample and reverse transcribed into cDNA to serve as template. First-strand cDNA was synthesized using SuperScript III with a 2:1 mix of oligo-dT and random hexamers. A synthetic immune receptor repertoire was used to assess amplification bias, and residual bias was removed computationally. In the source study's methods: Raw reads were preprocessed for error removal, and CDR3 was defined according to IMGT conventions as running from the conserved cysteine to phenylalanine. Clonality was computed as 1 minus the Shannon entropy, with the entropy normalized by log2 of the number of productive unique TCRs. Whether each scalp clone was CD4 or CD8 was inferred by checking scalp TCRbeta sequences against the CD4 and CD8 repertoires from sorted blood. TCRdb limited this immuneACCESS table to in-frame rearrangements with V and J called. A share of clones is missing; checked studies link under half to unresolved V genes, and the rest is unexplained. V, J and clone size were drawn from that table, and D and trimming were deduced from the DNA. This sample lists about 200,000 clones; roughly three fifths were detected once. The top ten hold approximately 3.4% of the sample.

The intended sense of this specimen's time point label: around 4 weeks on oral tofacitinib. The sample's treatment or condition label, in plain terms: oral pan-JAK inhibitor, 5-10 mg twice daily. Peripheral blood and lesional scalp punch biopsies were obtained from patients with alopecia areata. After PBMCs were isolated by density centrifugation and stained for CD3, CD4 and CD8, a FACSAria was used to sort CD4+ and CD8+ T cells. Based on the germline V gene, the CDR1 and CDR2 sequences are MGHRA and YSYEKL. The CDR3 covers 13 residues, taking in both the cysteine and the phenylalanine. The retained sequence is limited to the CDR3, 39 bases, with the frame set at the first base. V sheds 3 bases and J sheds 2 bases, leaving 7 bases between their ends.

Recombination joined TRBV4-1 with TRBJ2-5, with the D gene possibly TRBD1 or TRBD2, each one fitting 5 bases. This TCR derives from a human donor with alopecia areata. Sequencing used CD4+ T cells sorted from blood, obtained at week 4, from a patient treated with tofacitinib. The CDR3 here reads CASSQGVQETQYF. The DNA is as follows: TGCGCCAGCAGCCAGGGGGTTCAAGAGACCCAGTACTTC.